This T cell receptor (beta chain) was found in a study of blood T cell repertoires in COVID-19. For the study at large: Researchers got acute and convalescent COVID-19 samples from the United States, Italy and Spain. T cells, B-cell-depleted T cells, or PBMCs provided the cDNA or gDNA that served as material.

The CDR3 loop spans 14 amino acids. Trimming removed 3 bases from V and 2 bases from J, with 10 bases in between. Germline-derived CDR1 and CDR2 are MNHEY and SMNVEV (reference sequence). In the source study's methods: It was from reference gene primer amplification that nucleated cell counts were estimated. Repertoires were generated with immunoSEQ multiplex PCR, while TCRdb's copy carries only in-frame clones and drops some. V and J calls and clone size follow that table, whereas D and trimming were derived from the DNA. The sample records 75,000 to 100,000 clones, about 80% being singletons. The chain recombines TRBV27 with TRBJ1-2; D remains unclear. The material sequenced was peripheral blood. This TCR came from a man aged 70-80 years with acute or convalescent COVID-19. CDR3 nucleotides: TGTGCCAGCAGTTTCGGACTAAAGAACTATGGCTACACCTTC. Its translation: CASSFGLKNYGYTF.